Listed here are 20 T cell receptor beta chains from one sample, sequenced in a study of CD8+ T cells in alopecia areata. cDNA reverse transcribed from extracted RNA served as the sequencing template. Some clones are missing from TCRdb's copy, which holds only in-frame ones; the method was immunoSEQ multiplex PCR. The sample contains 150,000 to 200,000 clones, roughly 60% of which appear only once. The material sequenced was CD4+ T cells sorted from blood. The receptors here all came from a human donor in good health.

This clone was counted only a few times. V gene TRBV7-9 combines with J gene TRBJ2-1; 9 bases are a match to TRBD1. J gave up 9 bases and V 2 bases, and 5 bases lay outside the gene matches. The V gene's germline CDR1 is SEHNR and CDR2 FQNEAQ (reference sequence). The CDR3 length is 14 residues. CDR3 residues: CASSLRQGVGEQFF. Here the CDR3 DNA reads TGTGCCAGCAGCTTACGACAGGGGGTCGGTGAGCAGTTCTTC.

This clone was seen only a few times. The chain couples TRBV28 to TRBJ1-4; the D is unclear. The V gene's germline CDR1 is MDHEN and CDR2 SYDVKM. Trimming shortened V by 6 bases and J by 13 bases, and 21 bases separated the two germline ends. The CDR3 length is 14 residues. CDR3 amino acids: CASSSGYFLAGLFF. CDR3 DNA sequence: TGTGCCAGCAGCTCGGGATACTTTCTAGCGGGACTGTTTTTT.

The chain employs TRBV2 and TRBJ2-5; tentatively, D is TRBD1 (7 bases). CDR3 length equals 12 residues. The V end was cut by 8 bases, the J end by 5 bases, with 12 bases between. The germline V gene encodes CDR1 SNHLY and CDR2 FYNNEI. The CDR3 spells CASRAGGETQYF. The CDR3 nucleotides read TGTGCCAGCCGGGCAGGGGGGGAGACCCAGTACTTC.

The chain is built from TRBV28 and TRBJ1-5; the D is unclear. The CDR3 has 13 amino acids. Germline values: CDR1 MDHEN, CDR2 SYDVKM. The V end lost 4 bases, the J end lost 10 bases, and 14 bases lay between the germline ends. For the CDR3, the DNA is TGTGCCAGCAGTTCTCTCCCTCCCACTCCCCAGCATTTT. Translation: CASSSLPPTPQHF.

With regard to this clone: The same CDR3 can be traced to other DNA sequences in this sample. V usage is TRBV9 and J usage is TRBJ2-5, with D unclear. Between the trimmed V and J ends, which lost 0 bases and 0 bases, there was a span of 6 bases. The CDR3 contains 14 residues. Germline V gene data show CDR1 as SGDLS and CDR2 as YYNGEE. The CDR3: CASSVAGNQETQYF. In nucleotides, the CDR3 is TGTGCCAGCAGCGTAGCAGGTAACCAAGAGACCCAGTACTTC.

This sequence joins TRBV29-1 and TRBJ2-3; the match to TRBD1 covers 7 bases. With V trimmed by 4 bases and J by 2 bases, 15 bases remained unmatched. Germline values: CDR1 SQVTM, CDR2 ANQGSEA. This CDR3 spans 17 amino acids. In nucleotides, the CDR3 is TGCAGCGTTGTTTTCTTCGGCAGGGGGTTTTCCACAGATACGCAGTATTTT. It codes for CSVVFFGRGFSTDTQYF.

The DNA of the CDR3 is TGTGCCAGTTGGGGGGTAAATTCGGAGACCCAGTACTTC. Amino acids: CASWGVNSETQYF. V usage is TRBV5-4 and J usage is TRBJ2-5, with D perhaps matching TRBD2 (6 bases). V was cut by 8 bases and J by 5 bases, with 16 bases left in between. CDR1 is SGHNT, CDR2 YYREEE, per germline (reference sequence). The CDR3 is made up of 13 amino acids.

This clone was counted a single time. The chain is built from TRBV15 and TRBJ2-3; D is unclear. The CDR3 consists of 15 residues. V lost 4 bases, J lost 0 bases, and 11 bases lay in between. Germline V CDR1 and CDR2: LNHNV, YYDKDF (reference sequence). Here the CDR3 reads CATSIGGSSTDTQYF. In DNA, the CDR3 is TGTGCCACCAGCATCGGCGGAAGTAGCACAGATACGCAGTATTTT.

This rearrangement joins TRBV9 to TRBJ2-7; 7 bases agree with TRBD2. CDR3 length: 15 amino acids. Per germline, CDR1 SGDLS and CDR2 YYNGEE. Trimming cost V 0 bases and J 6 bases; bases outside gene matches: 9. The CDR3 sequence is CASSVEGIAGSEQYF. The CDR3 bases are TGTGCCAGCAGCGTAGAAGGAATAGCGGGTAGCGAGCAGTACTTC. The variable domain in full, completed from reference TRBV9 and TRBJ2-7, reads DSGVTQTPKHLITATGQRVTLRCSPRSGDLSVYWYQQSLDQGLQFLIQYYNGEERAKGNILERFSAQQFPDLHSELNLSSLELGDSALYFCASSVEGIAGSEQYFGPGTRLTVT.

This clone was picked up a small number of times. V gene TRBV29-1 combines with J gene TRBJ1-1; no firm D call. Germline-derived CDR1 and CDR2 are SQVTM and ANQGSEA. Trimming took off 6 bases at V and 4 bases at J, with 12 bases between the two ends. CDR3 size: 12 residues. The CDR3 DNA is TGCAGCGTGAGAGCCTCAGGCACTGAAGCTTTCTTT. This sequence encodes CSVRASGTEAFF. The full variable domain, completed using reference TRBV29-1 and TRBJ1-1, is SAVISQKPSRDICQRGTSLTIQCQVDSQVTMMFWYRQQPGQSLTLIATANQGSEATYESGFVIDKFPISRPNLTFSTLTVSNMSPEDSSIYLCSVRASGTEAFFGQGTRLTVV.

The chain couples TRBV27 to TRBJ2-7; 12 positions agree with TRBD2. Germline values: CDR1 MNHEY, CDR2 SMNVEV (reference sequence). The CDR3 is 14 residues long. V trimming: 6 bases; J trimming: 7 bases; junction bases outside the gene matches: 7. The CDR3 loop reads CASSRLAGVEEQYF. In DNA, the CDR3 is TGTGCCAGCAGCAGACTAGCGGGAGTGGAAGAGCAGTACTTC.

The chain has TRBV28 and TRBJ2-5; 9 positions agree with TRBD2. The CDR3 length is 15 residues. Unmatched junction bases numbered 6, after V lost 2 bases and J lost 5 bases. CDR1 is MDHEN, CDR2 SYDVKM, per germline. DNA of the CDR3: TGTGCCAGCAGTTTAAGCGGGGGGCGAGGGGAGACCCAGTACTTC. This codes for CASSLSGGRGETQYF.

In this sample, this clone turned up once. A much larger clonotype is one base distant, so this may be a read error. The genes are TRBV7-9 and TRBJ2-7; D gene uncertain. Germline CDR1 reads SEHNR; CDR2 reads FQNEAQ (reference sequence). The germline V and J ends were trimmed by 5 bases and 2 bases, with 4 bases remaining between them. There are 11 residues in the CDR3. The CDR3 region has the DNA TGTGCCAGCAGCCGAACCTACGAGCAGTACTTC. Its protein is CASSRTYEQYF.

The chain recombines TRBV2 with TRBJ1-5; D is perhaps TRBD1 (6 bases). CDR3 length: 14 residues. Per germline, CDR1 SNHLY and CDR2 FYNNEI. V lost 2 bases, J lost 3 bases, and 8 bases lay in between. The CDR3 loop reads CASSEQGTNQPQHF. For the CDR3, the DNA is TGTGCCAGCAGTGAACAGGGGACCAATCAGCCCCAGCATTTT.

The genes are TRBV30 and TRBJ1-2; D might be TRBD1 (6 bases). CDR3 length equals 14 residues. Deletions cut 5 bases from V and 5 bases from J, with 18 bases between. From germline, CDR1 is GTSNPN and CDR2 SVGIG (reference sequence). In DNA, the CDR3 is TGTGCCTGGCGATTCCAACAGGGAACATATGGCTACACCTTC. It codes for CAWRFQQGTYGYTF. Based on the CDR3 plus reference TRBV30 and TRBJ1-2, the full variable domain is SQTIHQWPATLVQPVGSPLSLECTVEGTSNPNLYWYRQAAGRGLQLLFYSVGIGQISSEVPQNLSASRPQDRQFILSSKKLLLSDSGFYLCAWRFQQGTYGYTFGSGTRLTVV.

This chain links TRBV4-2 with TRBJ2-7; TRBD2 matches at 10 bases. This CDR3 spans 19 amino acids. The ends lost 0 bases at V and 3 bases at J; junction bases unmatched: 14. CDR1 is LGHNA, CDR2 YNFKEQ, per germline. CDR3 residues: CASSQEFWPTSGIRYEQYF. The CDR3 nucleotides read TGTGCCAGCAGCCAAGAATTTTGGCCCACTAGCGGGATCCGCTACGAGCAGTACTTC.

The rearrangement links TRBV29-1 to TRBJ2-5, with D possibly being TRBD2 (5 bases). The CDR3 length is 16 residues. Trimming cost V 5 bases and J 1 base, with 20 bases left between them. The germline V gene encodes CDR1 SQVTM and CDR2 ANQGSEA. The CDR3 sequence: CSVKSRSRGSQETQYF. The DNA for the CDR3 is TGCAGCGTTAAGAGTCGGAGCCGGGGATCCCAAGAGACCCAGTACTTC.

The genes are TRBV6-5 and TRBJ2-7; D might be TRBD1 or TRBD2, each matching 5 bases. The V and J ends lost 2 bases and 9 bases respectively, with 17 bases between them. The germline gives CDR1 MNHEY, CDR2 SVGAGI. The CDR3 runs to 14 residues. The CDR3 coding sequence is TGTGCCAGCAGTTACACTGAGAAGATCGGGACGCAGTACTTC. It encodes CASSYTEKIGTQYF.

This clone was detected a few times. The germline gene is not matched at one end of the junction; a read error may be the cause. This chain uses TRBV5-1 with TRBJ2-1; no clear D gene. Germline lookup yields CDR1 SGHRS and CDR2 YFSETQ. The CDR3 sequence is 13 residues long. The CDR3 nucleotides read TGCGCCAGCAGCTTCGACTCCAACAATGAGCAGTTCTTC. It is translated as CASSFDSNNEQFF.

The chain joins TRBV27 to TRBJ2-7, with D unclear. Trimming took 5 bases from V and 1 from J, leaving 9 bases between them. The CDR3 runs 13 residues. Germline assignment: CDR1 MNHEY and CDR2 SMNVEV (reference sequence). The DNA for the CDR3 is TGTGCCAGCAGTGTAGAACCTTCCTACGAGCAGTACTTC. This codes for CASSVEPSYEQYF.